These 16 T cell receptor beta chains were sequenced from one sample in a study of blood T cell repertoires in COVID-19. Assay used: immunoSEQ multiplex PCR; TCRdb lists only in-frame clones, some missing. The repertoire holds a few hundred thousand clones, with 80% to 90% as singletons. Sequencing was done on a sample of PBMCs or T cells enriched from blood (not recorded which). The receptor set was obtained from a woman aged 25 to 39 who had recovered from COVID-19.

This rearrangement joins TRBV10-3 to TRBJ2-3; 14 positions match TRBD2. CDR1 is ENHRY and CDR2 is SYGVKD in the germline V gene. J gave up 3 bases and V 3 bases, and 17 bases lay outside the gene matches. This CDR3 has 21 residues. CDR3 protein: CAISDPYVGTSGGRLTDTQYF. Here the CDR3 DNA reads TGTGCCATCAGTGACCCATACGTCGGGACTAGCGGGGGCCGACTTACAGATACGCAGTATTTT.

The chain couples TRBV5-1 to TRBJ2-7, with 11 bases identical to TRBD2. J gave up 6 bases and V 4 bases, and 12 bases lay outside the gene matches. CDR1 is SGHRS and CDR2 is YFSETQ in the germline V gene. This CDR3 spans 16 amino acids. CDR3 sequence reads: CASSPPGLAGGSEQYF. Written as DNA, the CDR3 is TGCGCCAGCAGCCCCCCGGGGCTAGCGGGAGGTTCCGAGCAGTACTTC.

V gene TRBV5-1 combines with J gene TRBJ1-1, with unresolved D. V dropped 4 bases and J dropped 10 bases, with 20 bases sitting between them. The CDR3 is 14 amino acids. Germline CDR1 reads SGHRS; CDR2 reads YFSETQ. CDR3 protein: CASSVGDRPAPAFF. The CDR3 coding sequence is TGCGCCAGCAGCGTAGGAGACCGGCCTGCCCCAGCTTTCTTT.

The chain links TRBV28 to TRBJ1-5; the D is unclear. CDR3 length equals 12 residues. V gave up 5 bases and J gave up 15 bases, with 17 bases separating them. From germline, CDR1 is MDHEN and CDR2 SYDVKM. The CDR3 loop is CASSSFERFRHF. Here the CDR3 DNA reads TGTGCCAGCAGTAGTTTCGAGAGATTTCGGCATTTT.

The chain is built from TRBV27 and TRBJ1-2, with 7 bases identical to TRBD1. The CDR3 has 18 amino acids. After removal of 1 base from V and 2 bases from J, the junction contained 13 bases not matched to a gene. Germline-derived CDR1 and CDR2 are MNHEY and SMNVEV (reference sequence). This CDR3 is CASSLFAAAGTENYGYTF. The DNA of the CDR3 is TGTGCCAGCAGTTTATTTGCCGCGGCGGGGACAGAGAACTATGGCTACACCTTC.

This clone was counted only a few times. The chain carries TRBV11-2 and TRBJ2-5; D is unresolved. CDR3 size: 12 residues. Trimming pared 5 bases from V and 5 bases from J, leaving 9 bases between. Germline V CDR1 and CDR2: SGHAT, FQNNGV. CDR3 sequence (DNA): TGTGCCAGCAGCCCAGGATTCGAGACCCAGTACTTC. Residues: CASSPGFETQYF.

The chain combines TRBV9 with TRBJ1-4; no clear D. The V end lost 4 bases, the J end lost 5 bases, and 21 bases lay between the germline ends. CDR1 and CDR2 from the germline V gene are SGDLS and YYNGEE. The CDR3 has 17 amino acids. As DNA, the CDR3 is TGTGCCAGCAGCTCGCAAAAAAACTACCCCGGGAATGAAAAACTGTTTTTT. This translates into CASSSQKNYPGNEKLFF.

CDR3 nucleotide sequence: TGTGCCAGCACCCGGATGAGTAGCGGGAGCTCCTACAATGAGCAGTTCTTC. As protein: CASTRMSSGSSYNEQFF. The V gene is TRBV7-8, the J gene TRBJ2-1, with TRBD2 identical over 9 bases. The V and J ends lost 7 bases and 0 bases, in that order; junction bases with no gene match: 10. The CDR3 covers 17 residues. Germline V CDR1 and CDR2: SGHVS, FQNEAQ.

As DNA, the CDR3 is TGCAGCGGGTTTTTTTGGGACAGGGGCGAAGCTTTCTTT. It codes for CSGFFWDRGEAFF. The V gene is TRBV29-1, the J gene TRBJ1-1; 10 bases fit TRBD1. V was clipped by 7 bases and J by 8 bases; unmatched bases: 10. Germline V gene data show CDR1 as SQVTM and CDR2 as ANQGSEA. This CDR3 has 13 residues. The entire variable domain, with the rest obtained from reference TRBV29-1 and TRBJ1-1, is as follows: SAVISQKPSRDICQRGTSLTIQCQVDSQVTMMFWYRQQPGQSLTLIATANQGSEATYESGFVIDKFPISRPNLTFSTLTVSNMSPEDSSIYLCSGFFWDRGEAFFGQGTRLTVV.

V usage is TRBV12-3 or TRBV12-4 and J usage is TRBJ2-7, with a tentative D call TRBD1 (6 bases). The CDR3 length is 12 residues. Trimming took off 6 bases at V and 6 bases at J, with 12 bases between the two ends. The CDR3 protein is CASSQDRREQYF. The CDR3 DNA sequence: TGTGCCAGCAGCCAAGACAGGCGCGAGCAGTACTTC.

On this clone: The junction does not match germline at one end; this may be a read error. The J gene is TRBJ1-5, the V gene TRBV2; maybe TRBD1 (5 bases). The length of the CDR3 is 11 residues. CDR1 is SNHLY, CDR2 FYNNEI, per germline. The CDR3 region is CACRVGEAQHF. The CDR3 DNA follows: TGTGCCTGCAGGGTGGGTGAGGCCCAGCATTTT.

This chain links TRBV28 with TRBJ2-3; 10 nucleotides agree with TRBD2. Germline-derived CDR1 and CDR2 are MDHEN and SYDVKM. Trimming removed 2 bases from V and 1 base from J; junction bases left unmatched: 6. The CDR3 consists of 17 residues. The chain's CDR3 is CASSLPTSGIRTDTQYF. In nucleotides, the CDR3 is TGTGCCAGCAGTTTACCCACTAGCGGGATCCGCACAGATACGCAGTATTTT.

CDR3 protein: CASSSTGQGSSYEQYF. In DNA form, the CDR3 reads TGTGCCAGCAGTTCAACAGGGCAGGGAAGCTCCTACGAGCAGTACTTC. V is TRBV6-5 and J is TRBJ2-7; D might be TRBD1 (6 bases). Trimming left V 4 bases short and J 0 bases short, with 16 bases between. The CDR3 is 16 residues long. CDR1 and CDR2 from the germline V gene are MNHEY and SVGAGI.

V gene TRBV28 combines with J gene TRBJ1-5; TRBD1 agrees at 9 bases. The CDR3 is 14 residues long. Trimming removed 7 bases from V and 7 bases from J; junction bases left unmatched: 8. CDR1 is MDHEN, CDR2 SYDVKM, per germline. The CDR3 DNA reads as TGTGCCAGCACCTTCCTTGGACAGGGGCAGCCCCAGCATTTT. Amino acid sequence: CASTFLGQGQPQHF.

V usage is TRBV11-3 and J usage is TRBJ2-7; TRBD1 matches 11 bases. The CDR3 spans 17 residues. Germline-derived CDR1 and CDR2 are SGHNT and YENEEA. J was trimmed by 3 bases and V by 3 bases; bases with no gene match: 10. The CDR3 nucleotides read TGTGCCAGCAGCTTGACCGGGACAGGGGGTAACAACTACGAGCAGTACTTC. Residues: CASSLTGTGGNNYEQYF.

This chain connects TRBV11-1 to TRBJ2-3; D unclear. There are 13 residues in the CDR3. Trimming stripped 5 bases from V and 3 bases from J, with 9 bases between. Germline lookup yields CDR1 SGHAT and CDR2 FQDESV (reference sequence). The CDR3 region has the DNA TGTGCCAGCAGCAATCCCCGGACAGATACGCAGTATTTT. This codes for CASSNPRTDTQYF.